The next 22 T cell receptor beta chains were all read from a single sample in a study of blood T cell repertoires in COVID-19. Generated by immunoSEQ multiplex PCR, the TCRdb table keeps only in-frame clones and is missing some. The data contain about 49,000 clones, 87% of them singletons. The sequenced sample consisted of peripheral blood. All receptors come from a human donor in a cohort sampled during active COVID-19.

This clone appeared a few times. The same CDR3 arises from other DNA sequences in this sample as well. The V gene is TRBV15, the J gene TRBJ2-1; possibly TRBD2 for D (5 bases). Germline CDR1 LNHNV, CDR2 YYDKDF (reference sequence). V lost 0 bases, J lost 0 bases, and 12 bases lay in between. The CDR3 loop spans 17 amino acids. The CDR3 DNA reads as TGTGCCACCAGCAGAGAAAGGACTTCGGGCTCCTACAATGAGCAGTTCTTC. This sequence encodes CATSRERTSGSYNEQFF.

The chain joins TRBV4-2 to TRBJ2-6, with 9 nucleotides matching TRBD1. The CDR3 contains 18 residues. Per germline, CDR1 LGHNA and CDR2 YNFKEQ. V was clipped by 3 bases and J by 1 base; unmatched bases: 7. The CDR3: CASSHGQGIGSGANVLTF. In DNA, the CDR3 is TGTGCCAGCAGCCATGGACAGGGGATTGGGTCTGGGGCCAACGTCCTGACTTTC.

The chain carries TRBV6-2 or TRBV6-3 and TRBJ2-7; D gene unclear. This CDR3 comprises 17 residues. The ends were cut back, 0 bases at V and 0 bases at J, with 15 bases in the middle. Germline-derived CDR1 and CDR2 are MNHEY and SVGEGT. CDR3 DNA: TGTGCCAGCAGTTACTCTCTTGTAGAACTGAGCTCCTACGAGCAGTACTTC. This sequence encodes CASSYSLVELSSYEQYF.

The table lists this clone with a few counts. V and J are TRBV20-1 and TRBJ2-1, with 10 bases lining up with TRBD1. There are 15 residues in the CDR3. The ends lost 3 bases at V and 7 bases at J; junction bases unmatched: 9. CDR1 and CDR2 from the germline V gene are DFQATT and SNEGSKA (reference sequence). The CDR3 here is CSASNRQGASNEQFF. The CDR3 region has the DNA TGCAGTGCTAGTAACAGACAGGGGGCTAGTAATGAGCAGTTCTTC.

The chain combines TRBV28 with TRBJ2-3, with D perhaps matching TRBD2 (5 bases). V was cut by 1 base and J by 8 bases, with 16 bases left in between. Germline CDR1 reads MDHEN; CDR2 reads SYDVKM. There are 15 residues in the CDR3. Here the CDR3 reads CASSLSDFLLGTQYF. The CDR3 DNA follows: TGTGCCAGCAGTTTATCGGACTTCCTGCTAGGTACGCAGTATTTT.

The chain is built from TRBV7-2 and TRBJ2-7, with D unclear. The germline V gene encodes CDR1 SGHTA and CDR2 FQGNSA. The CDR3 is made up of 11 amino acids. V was pared by 6 bases and J by 3 bases, with 6 bases between. The CDR3 here is CASSNYYEQYF. For the CDR3, the DNA is TGTGCCAGCAGTAACTACTACGAGCAGTACTTC.

The gene calls are TRBV10-3 and TRBJ1-1, with a possible D match to TRBD1 (6 bases). In germline, CDR1 is ENHRY, CDR2 SYGVKD. The V and J ends lost 3 bases and 1 base respectively, with 15 bases between them. This CDR3 region has 16 residues. The DNA of the CDR3 is TGTGCCATCAGTGAAGAGGGTGGACAGCCGAACACTGAAGCTTTCTTT. As protein: CAISEEGGQPNTEAFF.

The chain couples TRBV7-3 to TRBJ2-7, with TRBD2 identical over 9 bases. Trimming removed 2 bases from V and 4 bases from J; junction bases left unmatched: 6. The CDR3 has 15 residues. The germline CDR1 and CDR2 sequences are SGHTA and FQGTGA. CDR3 sequence reads: CASSLGLAGSYEQYF. The CDR3 region has the DNA TGTGCCAGCAGCTTAGGGCTAGCGGGGAGTTACGAGCAGTACTTC.

The V and J genes are TRBV5-1 and TRBJ2-1, with 8 bases that match TRBD2. The CDR3 totals 15 residues. Germline loops: CDR1 SGHRS, CDR2 YFSETQ. V shed 4 bases, J shed 1 base, and the junction held 4 bases outside the gene matches. CDR3 nucleotides: TGCGCCAGCAGCATTAGCGGGAAATCCTACAATGAGCAGTTCTTC. This gives the protein CASSISGKSYNEQFF.

This chain joins TRBV7-9 and TRBJ2-3, with 9 bases matching TRBD2. The germline gives CDR1 SEHNR, CDR2 FQNEAQ (reference sequence). V lost 5 bases and J lost 5; bases outside the gene matches: 11. The CDR3 totals 16 residues. The CDR3 spells CASSPFPSGNKDTQYF. CDR3 DNA: TGTGCCAGCAGCCCTTTCCCTAGCGGGAATAAAGATACGCAGTATTTT.

V gene TRBV28 combines with J gene TRBJ2-1; the match to TRBD1 covers 10 bases. The CDR3 is 14 amino acids. CDR1 is MDHEN, CDR2 SYDVKM, per germline. V lost 5 bases to trimming and J lost 8 bases; unmatched junction nucleotides: 6. The chain's CDR3 is CASSLTGGNYEQFF. CDR3 nucleotide sequence: TGTGCCAGCAGTCTGACAGGGGGCAATTATGAGCAGTTCTTC.

J is TRBJ2-7 and V is TRBV30; maybe TRBD2 (6 bases). This CDR3 is built from 13 residues. V was trimmed by 0 bases and J by 2 bases, leaving 8 bases between them. Germline CDR1 and CDR2: GTSNPN and SVGIG (reference sequence). Here the CDR3 DNA reads TGTGCCTGGAGTGTTCGGAGGGCCTACGAGCAGTACTTC. Its protein is CAWSVRRAYEQYF.

The V call is TRBV25-1, the J call TRBJ2-7; D gene ambiguous. The CDR3 contains 11 residues. Trimming left V 1 base short and J 6 bases short, with 4 bases between. Germline CDR1 and CDR2: MGHDK and SYGVNS. For the CDR3, the DNA is TGTGCCAGCAGTGAATCCGTCGAGCAGTACTTC. Translating it yields CASSESVEQYF.

This rearrangement joins TRBV28 to TRBJ2-1; TRBD1 matches at 7 bases. Trimming cost V 5 bases and J 0 bases; bases outside gene matches: 10. From germline, CDR1 is MDHEN and CDR2 SYDVKM. CDR3 length equals 17 residues. This CDR3 is CASSVRGLRGSYNEQFF. Here the CDR3 DNA reads TGTGCCAGCAGTGTAAGGGGGCTTCGGGGCTCCTACAATGAGCAGTTCTTC.

The CDR3 region is CASSVGQRGSYNEQFF. The CDR3 nucleotides read TGTGCCAGCAGCGTTGGACAGAGAGGCTCCTACAATGAGCAGTTCTTC. The rearrangement joins TRBV9 to TRBJ2-1, with a weak D call TRBD1 (6 bases). V lost 2 bases to trimming and J lost 0 bases, with 12 bases between them. This CDR3 has 16 residues. Germline V lookup: CDR1 SGDLS, CDR2 YYNGEE.

This chain uses TRBV9 with TRBJ2-1; 11 bases match TRBD2. With 2 bases clipped from V and 5 bases from J, the junction kept 3 bases outside the gene matches. Germline V CDR1 and CDR2: SGDLS, YYNGEE. This CDR3 is built from 15 residues. CDR3 coding DNA: TGTGCCAGCAGCGTTGGGACTAGCGGCCACAATGAGCAGTTCTTC. Encoded protein: CASSVGTSGHNEQFF.

This chain links TRBV7-2 with TRBJ2-2; 7 bases are shared with TRBD2. Losses at the gene ends were 6 bases for V and 5 bases for J; bases not matched to a gene: 12. The length of the CDR3 is 16 residues. Germline-derived CDR1 and CDR2 are SGHTA and FQGNSA. The CDR3 loop reads CASSFRVPGRTGELFF. The CDR3 nucleotides are TGTGCCAGCAGTTTCCGGGTCCCCGGGAGGACCGGGGAGCTGTTTTTT.

The chain couples TRBV19 to TRBJ2-1; 11 bases agree with TRBD2. V gave up 3 bases and J gave up 6 bases; unmatched junction bases: 7. This CDR3 contains 16 residues. From germline, CDR1 is LNHDA and CDR2 SQIVND (reference sequence). The CDR3, as DNA: TGTGCCAGTAGTATGGGTAGCGGGAGGGCCGTCAATGAGCAGTTCTTC. This sequence encodes CASSMGSGRAVNEQFF.

V and J are TRBV4-1 and TRBJ2-1; 8 nucleotides align to TRBD1. V dropped 0 bases and J dropped 9; count of bases not matched to a gene: 10. The CDR3 loop spans 16 amino acids. The germline V gene encodes CDR1 MGHRA and CDR2 YSYEKL. The CDR3 reads CASSQEAGQGEGEQFF. The CDR3 coding sequence is TGCGCCAGCAGCCAAGAGGCCGGACAGGGTGAGGGTGAGCAGTTCTTC.

This clone was seen only once. V is TRBV20-1 and J is TRBJ2-7; TRBD2 matches 10 bases. V gave up 3 bases and J gave up 2 bases; unmatched junction bases: 10. Germline values: CDR1 DFQATT, CDR2 SNEGSKA (reference sequence). CDR3 length: 16 amino acids. CDR3 region: CSASGIGTSDTYEQYF. The CDR3 nucleotides are TGCAGTGCTAGTGGGATAGGGACTAGCGACACCTACGAGCAGTACTTC.

The chain carries TRBV28 and TRBJ2-5; D may be TRBD2 (6 bases). V was shortened by 3 bases and J by 2 bases, with 7 bases between the two germline ends. This CDR3 is built from 13 residues. Germline CDR1 is MDHEN and CDR2 is SYDVKM. In DNA, the CDR3 is TGTGCCAGCAGTTTGGGGGGACAAGAGACCCAGTACTTC. Its protein is CASSLGGQETQYF.

The chain is built from TRBV27 and TRBJ2-5, with 10 positions matching TRBD2. The CDR3 extends over 21 amino acids. The trim removed 1 base at V and 4 bases at J, leaving 21 bases unmatched. Germline values: CDR1 MNHEY, CDR2 SMNVEV (reference sequence). The CDR3 loop is CASSLFPGAASGRGVGETQYF. The CDR3 nucleotides read TGTGCCAGCAGTTTATTTCCGGGAGCCGCTAGCGGGAGAGGAGTGGGAGAGACCCAGTACTTC.